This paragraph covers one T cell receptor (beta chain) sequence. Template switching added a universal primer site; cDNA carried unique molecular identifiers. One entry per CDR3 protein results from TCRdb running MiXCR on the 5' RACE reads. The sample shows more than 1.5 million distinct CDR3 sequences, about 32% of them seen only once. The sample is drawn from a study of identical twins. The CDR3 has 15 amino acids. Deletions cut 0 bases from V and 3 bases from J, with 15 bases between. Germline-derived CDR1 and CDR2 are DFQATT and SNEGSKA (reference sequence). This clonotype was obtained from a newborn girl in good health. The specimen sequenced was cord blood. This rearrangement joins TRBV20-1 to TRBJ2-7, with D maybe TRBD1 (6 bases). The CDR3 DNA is TGCAGTGCTAGAGAACCCGGGACAACCCTCTACGAGCAGTACTTC. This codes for CSAREPGTTLYEQYF.